Listed below are T cell receptor beta chains from one sample, sequenced in a study of blood T cell repertoires in COVID-19. Profiling relied on immunoSEQ multiplex PCR, and the TCRdb table lists in-frame clones only, not all of them. The sample contains around 290,000 clones, 88% of which appear only once. Sequencing input: PBMCs or T cells enriched from blood (not recorded which). Receptors were obtained from a woman aged 55-69 years in a cohort exposed to, infected with or recovered from COVID-19 (not recorded which). Both conserved end residues are part of each CDR3. The D gene is left open where the match is weak. Clone size is not always given. Where it is, it says once, few, many or a class for expanded clones.

cdr3_nt	cdr3_aa	clone_size	j_call	d_call	v_call
TGCGCCAGCAGCCCAGGGTATCTCGGAGAGACCCAGTACTTC	CASSPGYLGETQYF	.	TRBJ2-5	.	TRBV4-1
TGTGCCAGCAGCCCGGTGGAGGGGGCGTTCTACGAGCAGTACTTC	CASSPVEGAFYEQYF	.	TRBJ2-7	.	TRBV7-9
TGCGCCAGCAGCCCGATAGCGAGAACCTACGAGCAGTACTTC	CASSPIARTYEQYF	.	TRBJ2-7	.	TRBV5-1
TGTGCCAGCACGGACGGGGGGCTGGGGTATGGCTACACCTTC	CASTDGGLGYGYTF	.	TRBJ1-2	.	TRBV9
TGCGCCAGCAGCTTGGATTGGCCCTCGGAAAAACTGTTTTTT	CASSLDWPSEKLFF	.	TRBJ1-4	.	TRBV5-1
TGTGCCAGCAGGAGCAATACCAATCAGCCCCAGCATTTT	CASRSNTNQPQHF	.	TRBJ1-5	.	TRBV27
TGTGCCAGCACCGTACCGGGACAGGGGAAAGCTTTCTTT	CASTVPGQGKAFF	.	TRBJ1-1	TRBD1	TRBV28
TGTGCCAGCTCACCAGGGACAGGGGTTCAAATGGGCTACACCTTC	CASSPGTGVQMGYTF	.	TRBJ1-2	TRBD1	TRBV18
TGTGCCAGCAGTTTATGGCGTGATACGCAGTATTTT	CASSLWRDTQYF	.	TRBJ2-3	.	TRBV28
TGTGCCAGCAGTTTATACCTCCCTAGGTCAGGAGGAGTTTACGAGCAGTACTTC	CASSLYLPRSGGVYEQYF	once	TRBJ2-7	.	TRBV27
TGTGCCAGCAGCTTACAGGGAAACTCTGGAAACACCATATATTTT	CASSLQGNSGNTIYF	few	TRBJ1-3	.	TRBV7-3
TGTGCCAGCAGTTTACGACAGGGGGCCGGCTACACCTTC	CASSLRQGAGYTF	.	TRBJ1-2	TRBD1	TRBV28
TGTGCCAGCAGCTTAGGGCGGGGGCCCCTCAATGAGCAGTTCTTC	CASSLGRGPLNEQFF	.	TRBJ2-1	.	TRBV7-2
TGTGCCACCAGCAGAGGGGTAGGGACAGGGGCGACAAAAGTAAAAAACATTCAGTACTTC	CATSRGVGTGATKVKNIQYF	.	TRBJ2-4	TRBD1	TRBV15
TGTGCCAGCAGCCGGGAGGGTACAGGAGCCTACAATGAGCAGTTCTTC	CASSREGTGAYNEQFF	.	TRBJ2-1	TRBD2	TRBV7-8
TGTGCCAGCTCACAGCGGAGGGAGAGCTCCTACAATGAGCAGTTCTTC	CASSQRRESSYNEQFF	.	TRBJ2-1	.	TRBV18
TGTGCCAGCAGCACGCTCGAGCTCGCTAATGAAAAACTGTTTTTT	CASSTLELANEKLFF	.	TRBJ1-4	.	TRBV7-8
TGTGCCAGCAGCTCGGCCATTAGCGGGAGGGTGGGGTACAATGAGCAGTTCTTC	CASSSAISGRVGYNEQFF	.	TRBJ2-1	TRBD2	TRBV7-6
TGTGCTAGTGGTTACGGACAGGGGCTAAGAGGCTACACCTTC	CASGYGQGLRGYTF	.	TRBJ1-2	TRBD1	TRBV12-5
TGTGCCAGCAGTTACGGGGGACTAGCGGGAGGGCCAGAGACCCAGTACTTC	CASSYGGLAGGPETQYF	.	TRBJ2-5	TRBD2	TRBV6-2/TRBV6-3
TGTGCCAGCAGTGTAATCCCTTACAATGAGCAGTTCTTC	CASSVIPYNEQFF	.	TRBJ2-1	.	TRBV2
TGTGCCAGCAGTGATTGGGGAAGGGAGACGGGTGAAAAACTGTTTTTT	CASSDWGRETGEKLFF	.	TRBJ1-4	.	TRBV25-1
TGTGCCAGCAGCTACGGGACAGGGGGCGAGACCCAGTACTTC	CASSYGTGGETQYF	.	TRBJ2-5	TRBD1	TRBV2
TGTGCCAGCAGCTTAACCGGGACTAACAATGAGCAGTTCTTC	CASSLTGTNNEQFF	.	TRBJ2-1	TRBD2	TRBV7-3
TGTGCCAGCAGCTTAAGCCTGGGGCCAGATACGCAGTATTTT	CASSLSLGPDTQYF	.	TRBJ2-3	.	TRBV11-2
TGTGCCAGCAGCCCCCCGAACAGGGGGCCCCCATCCGAGCAGTACTTC	CASSPPNRGPPSEQYF	few	TRBJ2-7	TRBD1	TRBV5-6
TGTGCCAGCAGCCCTAGCGGGAGAAACACCGGGGAGCTGTTTTTT	CASSPSGRNTGELFF	.	TRBJ2-2	TRBD2	TRBV7-9
TGTGCCAGCAGCCAGGGACTAGCGGTGCCCTCTTTCTACGAGCAGTACTTC	CASSQGLAVPSFYEQYF	.	TRBJ2-7	TRBD2	TRBV7-8
TGTGCCAGCAGTTCCGGGAAACCTGAGCAGTTCTTC	CASSSGKPEQFF	.	TRBJ2-1	.	TRBV28
TGTGCCAGCAGCCGACTAGCGGGATTGTATACCGGGGAGCTGTTTTTT	CASSRLAGLYTGELFF	.	TRBJ2-2	TRBD2	TRBV5-4
TGTGCCAGCAGCCAAGCTAGCGGAGGGGGCTACGAGCAGTACTTC	CASSQASGGGYEQYF	.	TRBJ2-7	.	TRBV4-2
TGTGCCAGCAGCCGTGAGGCGGGGGTAACCTACGAGCAGTACTTC	CASSREAGVTYEQYF	.	TRBJ2-7	TRBD2	TRBV16
TGTGCCACCAGCGGGAGGACTAGCTCAGTCTACGAGCAGTACTTC	CATSGRTSSVYEQYF	once	TRBJ2-7	TRBD2	TRBV15
TGTGCCAGCAGGGTCCTAGCGGGAGGGGTCGGGGAGCTGTTTTTT	CASRVLAGGVGELFF	.	TRBJ2-2	TRBD2	TRBV2
TGTGCCAGCAGTGAACAAGGAACAGCGGGGTATTTGGCCCTCCACTTT	CASSEQGTAGYLALHF	.	TRBJ1-6	.	TRBV2
TGTGCTAGCAGCTCAGGGACAGGACCAAGCTCCTACAATGAGCAGTTCTTC	CASSSGTGPSSYNEQFF	once	TRBJ2-1	TRBD1	TRBV7-7
TGCGCCAGCAGCCCCGAAGGGAGCTCTGGAAACACCATATATTTT	CASSPEGSSGNTIYF	.	TRBJ1-3	.	TRBV5-1
TGTGCCAGCAGCTTACGTCGTTATGAGGAGACCCAGTACTTC	CASSLRRYEETQYF	.	TRBJ2-5	.	TRBV7-2
TGTGCCAGCAGTGAAGCGCAAGGGGTATCACCCCTCCACTTT	CASSEAQGVSPLHF	.	TRBJ1-6	.	TRBV2
TGTGCCAGCAGCGACGGGACTATCTCCTACGAGCAGTACTTC	CASSDGTISYEQYF	.	TRBJ2-7	TRBD2	TRBV3-1/TRBV3-2
TGTGCCAGCAGCAAAGCCCCCAGGGTCTGGTCCTACGAGCAGTACTTC	CASSKAPRVWSYEQYF	few	TRBJ2-7	.	TRBV21-1
TGTGCCAGCAGTTTCACCCCCGGGAACGAGCAGTACTTC	CASSFTPGNEQYF	.	TRBJ2-7	.	TRBV27
TGTGCCAGCAGCCCGACAGGGGCTCCACAAGAGACCCAGTACTTC	CASSPTGAPQETQYF	once	TRBJ2-5	TRBD1	TRBV7-3
TGTGCCAGCAGTTTCCGCCGGGGGGGCACCGGGGAGCTGTTTTTT	CASSFRRGGTGELFF	.	TRBJ2-2	TRBD2	TRBV28
TGTGCCAGCACCTTAAGAGGAGGGACGAGCACAGATACGCAGTATTTT	CASTLRGGTSTDTQYF	.	TRBJ2-3	.	TRBV27
TGTGCCAGCAGTCGTGCGGGAGTAAAGGATACGCAGTATTTT	CASSRAGVKDTQYF	.	TRBJ2-3	TRBD2	TRBV28
TGTGCCAGCAGGCCCCGACAGTCTCTTTATGGCTACACCTTC	CASRPRQSLYGYTF	once	TRBJ1-2	.	TRBV27
TGTGCCAGCAGCGTAGTTGGATTAGCGGGAGTTACGCAGTATTTT	CASSVVGLAGVTQYF	.	TRBJ2-3	TRBD2	TRBV9
TGTGCCAGCAGCCAAGAAAGGGTCACTAGCACTGAAGCTTTCTTT	CASSQERVTSTEAFF	.	TRBJ1-1	.	TRBV4-2
TGCGCCAGCAGCTTGCGCACTAGCGGGAGTTGGGCGGAAGTTAGGACCCAGTACTTC	CASSLRTSGSWAEVRTQYF	.	TRBJ2-5	TRBD2	TRBV5-1
TGTGCCAGCAGTGAAGCGGGGACAGGCTACCTCTCGCAGTATTTT	CASSEAGTGYLSQYF	once	TRBJ2-3	TRBD1	TRBV6-1
TGCAGCGTTGGGAGGGAGGGGATCGCCTACAATGAGCAGTTCTTC	CSVGREGIAYNEQFF	.	TRBJ2-1	TRBD2	TRBV29-1
TGCAGTGCTAGTCCCGGGACTAGCGGGAGTGGGCAGTTCTTC	CSASPGTSGSGQFF	.	TRBJ2-1	TRBD2	TRBV20-1